These 2 T cell receptor beta chains share one sample of origin, sequenced in a study of T-cell reconstitution after alpha-beta-depleted transplantation in children. TCRbeta library preparation incorporated unique molecular identifiers. TCRdb re-analysed the PCR reads in MiXCR, keeping a single row per CDR3 protein. The table lists over 90,000 distinct CDR3 sequences, around 7% of them singletons, with roughly 15% in the top ten. The material sequenced was PBMCs, taken before TCRalphabeta/CD19-depleted stem cell transplant. Source of these receptors: a boy aged 2 to 10 with acute lymphoblastic leukemia, due to receive a stem cell transplant.

A remark on this clonotype: The conserved final phenylalanine or tryptophan is absent from the CDR3, which likely points to a read error. The chain carries TRBV7-2 and TRBJ1-2; 8 positions agree with TRBD1. The V gene end was trimmed by 3 bases and the J gene end by 8 bases; junction bases not matched to a gene: 8. Germline-derived CDR1 and CDR2 are SGHTA and FQGNSA. CDR3 length equals 14 residues. The CDR3 reads CASSLTGQGAGYTC. In DNA, the CDR3 is TGTGCCAGCAGCTTGACAGGACAGGGTGCAGGCTACACCTGC.

This clonotype was observed a handful of times. This chain connects TRBV7-3 to TRBJ1-1; D unclear. Trimming left V 3 bases short and J 3 bases short, with 8 bases between. The germline V gene has CDR1 SGHTA and CDR2 FQGTGA. There are 13 residues in the CDR3. CDR3 in amino acids: CASSFGVDTEAFF. The DNA of the CDR3 is TGTGCCAGCAGCTTTGGGGTGGACACTGAAGCTTTCTTT.